Presented here are 24 T cell receptor beta chains from one specimen sequenced in a study of OX40 agonist ivuxolimab in advanced cancers. Method: immunoSEQ multiplex PCR; TCRdb's copy keeps in-frame clones and lacks some. The sample has tens of thousands of clones, approximately 90% seen once. The sequencing used CD4+ or CD8+ T cells sorted from blood, collected in a trial of the OX40 agonist ivuxolimab. These receptor sequences come from an adult with an advanced solid tumor such as melanoma, head and neck, liver or kidney cancer.

The chain is built from TRBV7-9 and TRBJ2-7, with 7 bases that match TRBD1. V gave up 1 base and J gave up 7 bases; unmatched junction bases: 10. This CDR3 region has 15 residues. Per the germline V gene, CDR1 is SEHNR and CDR2 is FQNEAQ (reference sequence). The CDR3 is CASSLEGRGRREQYF. CDR3 DNA: TGTGCCAGCAGCTTAGAAGGAAGGGGGCGCCGGGAGCAGTACTTC.

This rearrangement joins TRBV7-5 to TRBJ2-3; no check of the table's D call, TRBD2, against the DNA was made. TRBV7-5 constitutes a pseudogene. The CDR3 runs to 14 residues. The CDR3 DNA is TGTGCCAGCAGCCCCGGAGCGGGGACAGATACGCAGTATTTT. Translated: CASSPGAGTDTQYF.

The chain employs TRBV6-5 and TRBJ2-7; 10 bases fit TRBD1. From germline, CDR1 is MNHEY and CDR2 SVGAGI. This CDR3 spans 15 amino acids. J gave up 3 bases and V 7 bases, and 9 bases lay outside the gene matches. As DNA, the CDR3 is TGTGCCAGCAATTCAAGACAGGGGGCGGTCTACGAGCAGTACTTC. Translation: CASNSRQGAVYEQYF.

This clone was counted a single time. This chain joins TRBV6-1 and TRBJ2-7; 12 nucleotides line up with TRBD1. The germline V gene has CDR1 MNHNS and CDR2 SASEGT. The CDR3 extends over 14 amino acids. V was clipped by 6 bases and J by 7 bases; unmatched bases: 7. The CDR3 DNA reads as TGTGCCAGCAGCAAGGGACAGGGGGCGCGGGAGCAGTACTTC. It translates to CASSKGQGAREQYF.

The chain uses TRBV25-1 and TRBJ1-4; 8 bases agree with TRBD1. The CDR3 totals 15 residues. The V gene's germline CDR1 is MGHDK and CDR2 SYGVNS. The V gene end was trimmed by 1 base and the J gene end by 6 bases; junction bases not matched to a gene: 4. DNA of the CDR3: TGTGCCAGCAGTGAATTCAGGACAGGGCATGAAAAACTGTTTTTT. It is translated as CASSEFRTGHEKLFF.

This chain joins TRBV28 and TRBJ1-1; the D gene is possibly TRBD1 (6 bases). This CDR3 contains 19 residues. In germline, CDR1 is MDHEN, CDR2 SYDVKM. Trimming took off 3 bases at V and 4 bases at J, with 27 bases between the two ends. DNA of the CDR3: TGTGCCAGCAGTTTCCCCTTATCCCCCAGGGGTGGAGGGGGCACTGAAGCTTTCTTT. It codes for CASSFPLSPRGGGGTEAFF. Complete variable domain (other parts from reference TRBV28 and TRBJ1-1): DVKVTQSSRYLVKRTGEKVFLECVQDMDHENMFWYRQDPGLGLRLIYFSYDVKMKEKGDIPEGYSVSREKKERFSLILESASTNQTSMYLCASSFPLSPRGGGGTEAFFGQGTRLTVV.

This clone was observed a handful of times. The genes are TRBV19 and TRBJ1-2; TRBD1 agrees at 8 bases. Looked up from germline, CDR1 is LNHDA and CDR2 is SQIVND (reference sequence). With 5 bases clipped from V and 6 bases from J, the junction kept 5 bases outside the gene matches. The CDR3 is 13 amino acids. CDR3 loop: CASSPRTGNGYTF. CDR3 nucleotides: TGTGCCAGTAGTCCAAGGACAGGGAATGGCTACACCTTC.

The gene calls are TRBV30 and TRBJ2-7; D might be TRBD1 (5 bases). The CDR3 is 13 amino acids. Germline loops: CDR1 GTSNPN, CDR2 SVGIG (reference sequence). V gave up 0 bases and J gave up 6 bases, with 12 bases separating them. The CDR3 region is CAWSVLIRGEQYF. The CDR3, as DNA: TGTGCCTGGAGTGTACTGATTAGGGGCGAGCAGTACTTC.

This CDR3 reads CASSPARYYEQYF. The CDR3 bases are TGTGCCAGCTCACCCGCCCGGTACTACGAGCAGTACTTC. The J gene is TRBJ2-7, the V gene TRBV18; the D is unclear. CDR3 size: 13 residues. Germline V lookup: CDR1 KGHSH, CDR2 LQKENI. Trimming left V 3 bases short and J 3 bases short, with 9 bases between.

The chain joins TRBV7-2 to TRBJ2-3; 7 positions match TRBD1. Germline CDR1 is SGHTA and CDR2 is FQGNSA. V shed 1 base and J 9 bases; nucleotides not matched to a gene: 7. CDR3 length: 14 residues. CDR3 amino acids: CASSLGDREFTQYF. CDR3 bases: TGTGCCAGCAGCTTAGGTGACAGGGAATTCACGCAGTATTTT. The whole variable domain, filled in from reference TRBV7-2 and TRBJ2-3, reads GAGVSQSPSNKVTEKGKDVELRCDPISGHTALYWYRQSLGQGLEFLIYFQGNSAPDKSGLPSDRFSAERTGGSVSTLTIQRTQQEDSAVYLCASSLGDREFTQYFGPGTRLTVL.

The rearrangement joins TRBV5-1 to TRBJ1-2; D gene ambiguous. The germline V gene has CDR1 SGHRS and CDR2 YFSETQ. The CDR3 spans 14 residues. Trimming removed 4 bases from V and 4 bases from J, with 14 bases in between. The DNA of the CDR3 is TGCGCCAGCAGCACGGATGCAGGAGGCTATGGCTACACCTTC. This codes for CASSTDAGGYGYTF.

V and J are TRBV15 and TRBJ1-1; unclear D gene. The CDR3 has 11 residues. Deletions cut 6 bases from V and 1 base from J, with 3 bases between. Germline V CDR1 and CDR2: LNHNV, YYDKDF (reference sequence). The CDR3: CATSKNTEAFF. DNA of the CDR3: TGTGCCACCAGTAAGAACACTGAAGCTTTCTTT.

This clone showed up just once. The chain is built from TRBV9 and TRBJ2-3; 8 bases align to TRBD2. The CDR3 consists of 16 residues. Losses at the gene ends were 4 bases for V and 0 bases for J; bases not matched to a gene: 7. The germline V gene encodes CDR1 SGDLS and CDR2 YYNGEE. Here the CDR3 DNA reads TGTGCCAGCAGCCCCCGACCTAGCGGGAGCACAGATACGCAGTATTTT. Amino acids: CASSPRPSGSTDTQYF. The full variable domain, in which reference TRBV9 and TRBJ2-3 provide the parts outside the CDR3, is DSGVTQTPKHLITATGQRVTLRCSPRSGDLSVYWYQQSLDQGLQFLIQYYNGEERAKGNILERFSAQQFPDLHSELNLSSLELGDSALYFCASSPRPSGSTDTQYFGPGTRLTVL.

This clone was seen a handful of times. The chain carries TRBV5-1 and TRBJ2-1, with 8 bases identical to TRBD2. Germline assignment: CDR1 SGHRS and CDR2 YFSETQ. After removal of 4 bases from V and 3 bases from J, the junction contained 9 bases not matched to a gene. The CDR3 totals 16 residues. The CDR3 sequence: CASSRTSSGVYNEQFF. In nucleotides, the CDR3 is TGCGCCAGCAGCAGGACTAGCTCCGGCGTCTACAATGAGCAGTTCTTC.

In its sample, this clone was seen once. The J gene is TRBJ2-1, the V gene TRBV4-1; TRBD2 matches 7 bases. This CDR3 comprises 17 residues. V lost 1 base and J lost 0; bases outside the gene matches: 6. Germline CDR1 and CDR2: MGHRA and YSYEKL. CDR3 in amino acids: CASSQVSGLSSYNEQFF. CDR3 sequence (DNA): TGCGCCAGCAGCCAAGTCTCGGGACTATCCTCCTACAATGAGCAGTTCTTC.

The chain employs TRBV6-5 and TRBJ1-1; D gene unclear. Germline loops: CDR1 MNHEY, CDR2 SVGAGI. Trimming stripped 4 bases from V and 3 bases from J, with 9 bases between. The CDR3 contains 13 residues. The CDR3 loop is CASSWEGYTEAFF. The CDR3 DNA reads as TGTGCCAGCAGTTGGGAGGGCTACACTGAAGCTTTCTTT.

This chain uses TRBV4-1 with TRBJ2-5, with TRBD2 identical over 7 bases. CDR3 size: 13 residues. The trim removed 4 bases at V and 7 bases at J, leaving 6 bases unmatched. The germline gives CDR1 MGHRA, CDR2 YSYEKL. CDR3 residues: CASSPEGGLTQYF. The CDR3 DNA reads TGCGCCAGCAGCCCCGAGGGAGGGTTGACCCAGTACTTC.

This chain joins TRBV21-1 and TRBJ1-2; the table's D call, TRBD1, was not checked against the DNA. TRBV21-1 corresponds to a pseudogene. This CDR3 has 14 residues. CDR3 residues: CASSKEAGARGYTF. Here the CDR3 DNA reads TGTGCCAGCAGCAAAGAGGCAGGGGCGAGGGGCTACACCTTC.

The V call is TRBV7-2, the J call TRBJ2-7; unclear D gene. This CDR3 is built from 13 residues. Per germline, CDR1 SGHTA and CDR2 FQGNSA. V dropped 4 bases and J dropped 3 bases, with 10 bases sitting between them. DNA of the CDR3: TGTGCCAGCAGCTCTTTTCCTGACTACGAGCAGTACTTC. Translation gives CASSSFPDYEQYF.

The V gene is TRBV19, the J gene TRBJ2-7, with TRBD1 identical over 9 bases. Looked up from germline, CDR1 is LNHDA and CDR2 is SQIVND (reference sequence). The CDR3 has 13 amino acids. The junction had 7 bases not matched to a gene; V was cut back by 7 bases and J by 6 bases. For the CDR3, the DNA is TGTGCCAGTACCCCTAACAGGGGGCGCGAGCAGTACTTC. This codes for CASTPNRGREQYF.

CDR3 bases: TGTGCCAGCAGCTTGAGAACTGAAGCTTTCTTT. Protein: CASSLRTEAFF. The rearrangement joins TRBV13 to TRBJ1-1; D is unresolved. The CDR3 sequence is 11 residues long. CDR1 PRHDT and CDR2 FYEKMQ come from the germline V gene (reference sequence). V was cut by 3 bases and J by 5 bases, with 4 bases left in between.

The chain couples TRBV6-6 to TRBJ2-1; D is unresolved. The CDR3 spans 12 residues. V was pared by 5 bases and J by 3 bases, with 5 bases between. CDR1 MNHNY and CDR2 SVGAGI come from the germline V gene (reference sequence). CDR3 region: CASSTVYNEQFF. As DNA, the CDR3 is TGTGCCAGCAGTACAGTCTACAATGAGCAGTTCTTC.

J is TRBJ2-5 and V is TRBV30; D not certain. Looked up from germline, CDR1 is GTSNPN and CDR2 is SVGIG (reference sequence). This CDR3 contains 13 residues. Between the trimmed V and J ends, which lost 5 bases and 2 bases, there was a span of 12 bases. The CDR3 region is CAWASQEQETQYF. CDR3 DNA: TGTGCCTGGGCCTCGCAGGAGCAAGAGACCCAGTACTTC. Supplemented by reference TRBV30 and TRBJ2-5, the full variable domain reads SQTIHQWPATLVQPVGSPLSLECTVEGTSNPNLYWYRQAAGRGLQLLFYSVGIGQISSEVPQNLSASRPQDRQFILSSKKLLLSDSGFYLCAWASQEQETQYFGPGTRLLVL.

The rearrangement links TRBV10-2 to TRBJ2-1, with no clear D. Deletions cut 4 bases from V and 4 bases from J, with 5 bases between. The germline CDR1 and CDR2 sequences are WSHSY and SAAADI. The CDR3 is 12 amino acids. The CDR3 bases are TGCGCCAGCAGTGTAGGGTACAATGAGCAGTTCTTC. Translating gives CASSVGYNEQFF.